This T cell receptor (beta chain) was captured by sequencing in a study of cytomegalovirus exposure and HLA in healthy donors (dated by TCRdb to 2017 to 2019). For context, the study as a whole: In an earlier analysis of some 610 of the donors, 276 Gb of sequence data and some 100 million unique TCR beta sequences from 180 million or so T cells were reported. An early release that covered about 600 HLA-typed donors contained about 300 gigabases of sequencing data and 85 million to 100 million unique TCR sequences. Of the 300 to 450 genotyped donors, over 70% fell in the genetic ancestry cluster associated with self-reported Caucasian donors. The study aimed to test whether cataloging public T cell receptors could reveal signatures of past pathogen exposure. Using immunosequencing, the study profiled T cell repertoires from around 680 subjects and related those repertoires to cytomegalovirus serostatus. A separate validation cohort of some 130 different subjects was used in addition to the approximately 670-subject first cohort. To predict cytomegalovirus infection status, the study brought together high-throughput TCR immunosequencing, statistical association of individual TCRs with disease status, and machine learning. In a later analysis, previously published TCR beta repertoires from some 640 donors were re-analyzed and high-resolution HLA genotyping was added so that TCR occurrence patterns could be studied. Rather than drawing on any new phenotypic data, the later analysis identified candidate immune exposures from TCR beta sequences and the way those sequences occurred across donors. To decide whether each TCR beta V gene segment behaved as functional or pseudogenic, an earlier analysis of some 580 of the donors relied on high-throughput TCR beta sequencing. Donor age, sex, ethnicity and CMV serostatus were compiled together with the repertoire data. In a later genetic analysis, genome-wide SNP genotypes for about 55% of the roughly 670 donors were used, and that subset was treated as a discovery cohort. Every repertoire in the discovery cohort had been generated on one and the same sequencing platform. HLA typing covered class I and class II loci at four-digit resolution. The number of typed donors differed by locus: roughly 620-640 for A, B, C, DRB1 and DQB1; approximately 520 for DQA1; 606 for DPA1; and some 430 for DPB1. Roughly 5 DR-DQ haplotypes were handled as single units for association and clustering, since linkage in the cohort was strong. Among about 400 genotyped donors of the cohort, an average of roughly 230,000 unique TCR beta nucleotide sequences was sequenced per donor, of which about 19% were non-productive. General findings and caveats noted by the study authors: A further reported finding was that TCR beta sequences accurately predicted the HLA-A and HLA-B alleles for most subjects in the first cohort. In a later genetic analysis, fewer N-insertions in productive TCRs were reported among donors in an Asian-associated ancestry cluster than the roughly 700-donor mean. The study listed 150 to 200 TCR beta chains as associated with cytomegalovirus. According to a later analysis, TCR association rates differed among HLA loci, with DRB1 alleles showing the most associated TCRs and HLA-C alleles showing the fewest. The sequencing pipeline was judged likely to have produced a cluster of highly shared sequence variants as a technical artifact. The cohort was sequenced for TCR beta chains only, and without alpha or paired-chain data the features that could be detected were limited. A later analysis found that most CMV-associated TCR beta chains appeared HLA-restricted, with HLA associations seemingly driven largely by CMV exposure. Because counts were too low, 15 to 20 rarely observed V segments, including chromosome 9 orphons, were left out of the earlier analysis of roughly 600 of the donors. In both the original and validation cohorts, the classifier was reported to diagnose cytomegalovirus status with high specificity and sensitivity. Linkage disequilibrium might explain the correlated functional status among segregating V segments, but an unknown experimental factor could not be ruled out. Roughly uniform sequencing depth across donors was assumed in presence/absence analyses, although this assumption may not hold. Compared with equally common non-associated chains, HLA-associated TCR beta chains in a later analysis were more clonally expanded and had lower generation probabilities. According to a later analysis, parvovirus B19, influenza, CMV and Epstein-Barr virus appeared linked to several top co-occurrence clusters. The authors suggested that the approach could potentially be generalized to other disease states and immunological phenotypes. Some IMGT-functional V segments, including TRBV6-2 and TRBV6-3, could not be distinguished by the 87-base-pair reads and were therefore excluded. CMV serostatus was the only immune exposure information available for the cohort. In a later genetic analysis, a missense DCLRE1C variant was associated with V-gene and J-gene trimming of TCR beta chains, and the association was replicated in an independent cohort. While some public TCRs were present in many individuals, most TCR sequences turned up only very rarely across donors. In an earlier analysis of 587 of the donors, most TCR beta V segments appeared in productive rearrangements about 87% or about 30% of the time, broadly matching IMGT annotations. In vitro tests confirmed that a few of the cytomegalovirus-associated TCR beta chains recognize cytomegalovirus antigens. When HLA alleles, especially DR and DQ, strongly co-occurred, attributing TCR associations to individual alleles was difficult. HLA typing was unavailable for some donors at each locus, so association tests used only the typed subset. A later analysis associated 15,000 to 20,000 TCR beta sequences with specific HLA alleles at a false discovery rate of 0.05.

The CDR3 numbers 16 residues from cysteine through phenylalanine. This entry keeps only the CDR3 DNA: 48 bases, framed from base 1. For CDR1 and CDR2, the germline V gene lists SGHAT and FQNNGV. A distance of 15 bases separates the germline ends of V and J, which lose 0 bases and 4 bases respectively. Note on this clone: Its antigen has not been determined. Base qualities are not recorded, but no much larger clone differs from it by a single base.

Libraries were built with the immunoSEQ multiplex PCR assay. The multiplex PCR relied on a mix of 60 forward primers for TCR Vbeta segments and 13 reverse primers for TCR Jbeta segments. The CDR3 region of rearranged TCR beta genes was amplified from genomic DNA with a multiplex PCR assay. The amplified TCR beta libraries were sequenced on the Illumina HiSeq System as 87-base-pair reads. The study's processing was this. A later analysis counted approximately 74 million unique TCR beta chains across the 640 or so repertoires, and 10 million to 11 million of these chains were shared by at least two donors. Raw reads were error-corrected and collapsed into unique sequences by a nearest-neighbor algorithm in which closely related sequences were merged to remove PCR and sequencing errors. To assign V, D and J gene segments, CDR3 sequences were aligned to IMGT reference sequences. Each retained sequence needed at least a six-nucleotide match to both a V gene segment and a J gene segment. Rearrangements were classified as productive when the CDR3 lacked stop codons and remained in frame with V and J, and all other rearrangements were classified as non-productive. Following IMGT convention, CDR3 was defined as the stretch from the second conserved V-encoded cysteine up to the conserved J-encoded phenylalanine. The earlier analysis of 450 to 750 of the donors excluded any sequence lacking an unambiguous match to a single V gene segment. In an earlier analysis of about 590 of the donors, a V segment was called functional when productive rearrangements were above 56.7%, and segregating when the standard deviation between donors exceeded 5%. A statistical classification framework was built for diagnosing cytomegalovirus status from the catalog of TCR beta chain sequences. In a later analysis, TCR nucleotide sequences were compared against IMGT/GENE-DB human TR gene sequences so that V and J genes could be assigned. In a later analysis, CDR3 sequences and most-parsimonious VDJ recombination scenarios were assigned using the TCRdist pipeline. In a later analysis, every TCR beta chain was defined by the combination of its CDR3 amino acid sequence and its V-gene family, and reads without a unique V-gene family were dropped. As a way to deal with suspected cross-contamination and a sequencing artifact, a later analysis dropped under 600 nucleotide sequences that were highly shared and had low generation probability. In a later analysis, a clonal expansion index was calculated for each public chain from normalized within-repertoire ranks of inferred template counts. Generation probabilities in a later analysis came from a VDJ recombination model fitted to out-of-frame rearrangements, and those results were checked against IGoR. In a later analysis, hypergeometric tests were used to score TCR-TCR, TCR-HLA and TCR-CMV co-occurrence, with a repertoire-size bias correction applied to TCR pairs. In a later analysis, false discovery rates were estimated by permuting HLA or CMV assignments 20 times. A later analysis grouped co-occurring TCRs with DBSCAN, adding TCRdist sequence similarity when clustering within HLA-allele-positive subsets. Repertoires with fewer than 30,000 or more than 120,000 public chains, plus five repertoires with anomalous nucleotide sharing, were excluded from co-occurrence clustering. Sourced from immuneACCESS, this table was stored by TCRdb with only in-frame sequences that have V and J called. A share of the clones is absent; for the studies checked, an unresolved V gene accounts for under half, and the remainder has no known explanation. The V and J calls and the clone size are those of that table, but D and trimming were determined from the DNA. The sample records about 160,000 clones, around 72% of which are singletons. 7% of the sample comes from the top ten.

In total, over 600 healthy bone marrow donors made up the cohort. At the time of sampling, every cohort member was nominally healthy, though immune exposures that went unrecorded were likely present. The donor was CMV seropositive and was included in the group of 250 to 350 seropositive cohort members. Every donor gave a peripheral blood sample, and the peripheral blood mononuclear cells from that sample were used for TCR beta sequencing. Genomic DNA extraction from the blood cell samples was performed with the Qiagen DNeasy Blood Extraction Kit. This chain joins TRBV11-2 to TRBJ1-2; the D gene lacks a confident call. The sequence derives from a woman between 40 and 55 years old in good health and CMV-seropositive. The sample taken for sequencing was PBMCs. The CDR3 here reads CASSLEAVPRGYGYTF. The nucleotides read TGTGCCAGCAGCTTAGAAGCGGTCCCACGCGGCTATGGCTACACCTTC.